A selection of T cell receptor beta chains follows, all from one sample in a study of human T cells and chemical hapten exposure. MiXCR, run by TCRdb on the RACE reads, gives a single entry per CDR3 protein. The repertoire consists of some 360,000 distinct CDR3 sequences, with approximately 5.1% occurring once and the leading ten covering 2.5% to 3%. Material: whole blood, obtained in connection with sensitization to the hapten diphenylcyclopropenone (DPC). The receptors shown here come from a woman aged 45-60 years with alopecia areata. Some clones in this sample may be carry-over from other donors' samples. CDR3s include the opening cysteine and the closing phenylalanine or tryptophan. Each record gives: clone size, D gene, V gene, J gene, CDR3 protein, CDR3 DNA. A D gene is named only where the DNA matches it firmly. The size entry is marked missing in some rows and otherwise reads once, few, many or a size class.

>many|-|TRBV10-3|TRBJ2-7
CAISSLDPSYEQYF
TGTGCCATCAGTTCCCTCGATCCCTCCTACGAGCAGTACTTC
>many|TRBD1|TRBV2|TRBJ1-5
CASSQDRGYQPQHF
TGTGCCAGCAGCCAAGACAGGGGATATCAGCCCCAGCATTTT
>many|-|TRBV6-2/TRBV6-3|TRBJ1-6
CASGRRNSPLHF
TGTGCCAGCGGGAGAAGGAATTCACCCCTCCACTTT
>many|TRBD2|TRBV20-1|TRBJ2-3
CSAPTSGRTDTQYF
TGCAGTGCACCGACTAGCGGGAGAACAGATACGCAGTATTTT
>many|TRBD1|TRBV4-2|TRBJ1-1
CASSRTGVTEAFF
TGTGCCAGCAGCCGGACAGGGGTGACTGAAGCTTTCTTT
>many|-|TRBV5-1|TRBJ2-1
CASSLESGRSYNEQFF
TGCGCCAGCAGCTTGGAGTCCGGCAGGTCTTACAATGAGCAGTTCTTC
>many|-|TRBV27|TRBJ2-6
CASSLRVTNVLTF
TGTGCCAGCAGTCTCAGGGTAACTAACGTCCTGACTTTC
>few|TRBD1|TRBV16|TRBJ1-1
CASSQRKGQSKTEAFF
TGTGCCAGCAGCCAGCGGAAGGGACAGTCGAAAACTGAAGCTTTCTTT
>many|-|TRBV5-5|TRBJ2-1
CASSSYGGDINEQFF
TGTGCCAGCAGTTCGTACGGCGGGGATATCAATGAGCAGTTCTTC
>-|-|TRBV6-6|TRBJ1-5
CASSYSGEPQHF
TGTGCCAGCAGTTACTCCGGTGAGCCCCAGCATTTT
>many|-|TRBV12-3/TRBV12-4|TRBJ2-1
CASSLLGNEQFF
TGTGCCAGCAGTTTATTGGGGAATGAGCAGTTCTTC
>few|TRBD1|TRBV12-3/TRBV12-4|TRBJ1-2
CASSTSGQGPGYTF
TGTGCCAGCAGCACTTCCGGACAGGGGCCGGGCTACACCTTC
>-|TRBD1|TRBV2|TRBJ1-4
CASSTDRGWDEKLFF
TGTGCCAGCAGTACGGACAGGGGGTGGGATGAAAAACTGTTTTTT
>few|TRBD1|TRBV9|TRBJ2-1
CASSSSPGQGTYGQFF
TGTGCCAGCAGCAGCTCACCGGGACAGGGCACTTACGGGCAGTTCTTC
>many|TRBD2|TRBV29-1|TRBJ2-5
CSVDGDSGAMRHF
TGCAGCGTTGATGGTGATAGCGGGGCGATGCGGCACTTC
>many|TRBD1|TRBV13|TRBJ2-1
CASSLQDRAMFF
TGTGCCAGCAGCCTCCAGGACAGGGCAATGTTCTTC
>many|-|TRBV28|TRBJ2-7
CASSPVELLQYF
TGTGCCAGCAGCCCTGTAGAGTTATTGCAGTACTTC
>-|TRBD2|TRBV10-3|TRBJ2-1
CAIFASGYNEQFF
TGTGCCATCTTCGCTAGCGGATACAATGAGCAGTTCTTC
>-|TRBD1|TRBV6-5|TRBJ1-6
CASSSSMTGPNSPLHF
TGTGCCAGCAGTTCTTCTATGACAGGGCCTAATTCACCCCTCCACTTT
>-|-|TRBV9|TRBJ1-6
CASSPEGGSNSPLHF
TGTGCCAGCAGCCCCGAGGGGGGATCCAATTCACCCCTCCACTTT
>many|-|TRBV29-1|TRBJ1-1
CSGASGPEAFF
TGCAGCGGGGCCTCCGGCCCTGAAGCTTTCTTT
>many|-|TRBV7-9|TRBJ2-3
CAGAHQPGDTQYF
TGTGCGGGGGCTCACCAACCCGGAGATACGCAGTATTTT
>few|TRBD1|TRBV9|TRBJ2-6
CASSDSPRTGLSGANVLTF
TGTGCCAGCAGCGATTCCCCTAGGACAGGGCTCTCCGGGGCCAACGTCCTGACTTTC
>many|TRBD1|TRBV28|TRBJ1-2
CASSLVRTGYGYTF
TGTGCCAGCAGTTTAGTTCGGACAGGGTATGGCTACACCTTC
>few|TRBD2|TRBV3-1|TRBJ2-1
CASSPPVLAGGNEQFF
TGTGCCAGCAGCCCCCCGGTGTTAGCGGGGGGGAATGAGCAGTTCTTC
>-|-|TRBV21-1|TRBJ1-1
CASSKWTGNTEAFF
TGTGCCAGCAGCAAATGGACAGGCAACACTGAAGCTTTCTTT
>many|-|TRBV6-1|TRBJ2-2
CASSEDWTGAGELFF
TGTGCCAGCAGTGAAGATTGGACGGGAGCCGGGGAGCTGTTTTTT
>many|TRBD1|TRBV28|TRBJ2-1
CASSFIGTGGNEQFF
TGTGCCAGCAGTTTCATCGGTACAGGGGGAAATGAGCAGTTCTTC
>few|TRBD1|TRBV15|TRBJ1-1
CATSTPPTGRTEAFF
TGTGCCACCAGCACTCCTCCGACAGGGAGGACTGAAGCTTTCTTT
>-|-|TRBV12-3/TRBV12-4|TRBJ2-3
CASGERATTDTQYF
TGTGCCAGCGGGGAGAGGGCAACTACGGATACGCAGTATTTT
>-|-|TRBV13|TRBJ1-6
CASSLGGGVNSPLHF
TGTGCCAGCAGCTTGGGAGGGGGGGTTAATTCACCCCTCCACTTT
>many|-|TRBV5-5|TRBJ1-4
CASSLERLAVEKLFF
TGTGCCAGCAGCTTGGAAAGGTTGGCAGTCGAAAAACTGTTTTTT
>-|TRBD1|TRBV6-5|TRBJ2-1
CASSYSSMGGTGSSYNEQFF
TGTGCCAGCAGTTACTCGAGTATGGGTGGGACAGGGAGCTCCTACAATGAGCAGTTCTTC
>many|-|TRBV4-1|TRBJ2-7
CASSQTPGPEQYF
TGCGCCAGCAGCCAAACCCCAGGGCCCGAGCAGTACTTC
>-|-|TRBV28|TRBJ2-7
CASSYRDSLSREQYF
TGTGCCAGCAGTTACAGGGACTCGCTCTCGAGGGAGCAGTACTTC
>few|-|TRBV20-1|TRBJ1-2
CSARRGYGYTF
TGCAGTGCTAGAAGGGGATATGGCTACACCTTC
>few|TRBD2|TRBV5-1|TRBJ2-3
CASSLNGLAEFTDTQYF
TGCGCCAGCAGCTTGAACGGACTAGCGGAATTCACAGATACGCAGTATTTT
>few|-|TRBV5-1|TRBJ2-1
CASSLWARENSYNEQFF
TGCGCCAGCAGCTTGTGGGCCCGAGAAAATTCCTACAATGAGCAGTTCTTC
>few|TRBD2|TRBV20-1|TRBJ2-1
CSALGLAGAGEQFF
TGCAGTGCCTTAGGACTAGCGGGAGCGGGTGAGCAGTTCTTC
>few|TRBD1|TRBV10-1|TRBJ1-5
CASSVQGARGNQPQHF
TGCGCCAGCAGTGTGCAGGGGGCAAGAGGCAATCAGCCCCAGCATTTT
>-|-|TRBV19|TRBJ2-7
CASSLRTGNEQYF
TGTGCCAGTAGCCTACGCACAGGGAACGAGCAGTACTTC